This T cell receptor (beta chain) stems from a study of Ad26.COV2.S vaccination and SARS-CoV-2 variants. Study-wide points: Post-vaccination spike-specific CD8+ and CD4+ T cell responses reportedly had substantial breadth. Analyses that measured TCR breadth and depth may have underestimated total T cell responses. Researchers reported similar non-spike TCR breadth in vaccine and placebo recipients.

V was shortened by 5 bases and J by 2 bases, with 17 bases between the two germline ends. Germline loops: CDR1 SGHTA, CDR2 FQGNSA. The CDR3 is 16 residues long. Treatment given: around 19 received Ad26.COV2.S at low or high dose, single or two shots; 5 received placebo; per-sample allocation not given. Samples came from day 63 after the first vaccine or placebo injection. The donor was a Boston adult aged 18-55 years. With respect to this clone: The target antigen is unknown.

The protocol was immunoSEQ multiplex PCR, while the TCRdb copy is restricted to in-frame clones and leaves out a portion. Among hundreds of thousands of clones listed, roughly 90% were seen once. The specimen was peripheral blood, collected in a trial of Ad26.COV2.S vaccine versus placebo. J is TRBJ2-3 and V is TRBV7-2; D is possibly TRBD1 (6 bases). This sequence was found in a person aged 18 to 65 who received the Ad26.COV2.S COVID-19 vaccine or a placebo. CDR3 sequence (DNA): TGTGCCAGCAGCCCCTTTAGGGGGACCTCCACAGATACGCAGTATTTT. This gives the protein CASSPFRGTSTDTQYF. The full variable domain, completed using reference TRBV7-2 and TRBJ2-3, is GAGVSQSPSNKVTEKGKDVELRCDPISGHTALYWYRQSLGQGLEFLIYFQGNSAPDKSGLPSDRFSAERTGGSVSTLTIQRTQQEDSAVYLCASSPFRGTSTDTQYFGPGTRLTVL.